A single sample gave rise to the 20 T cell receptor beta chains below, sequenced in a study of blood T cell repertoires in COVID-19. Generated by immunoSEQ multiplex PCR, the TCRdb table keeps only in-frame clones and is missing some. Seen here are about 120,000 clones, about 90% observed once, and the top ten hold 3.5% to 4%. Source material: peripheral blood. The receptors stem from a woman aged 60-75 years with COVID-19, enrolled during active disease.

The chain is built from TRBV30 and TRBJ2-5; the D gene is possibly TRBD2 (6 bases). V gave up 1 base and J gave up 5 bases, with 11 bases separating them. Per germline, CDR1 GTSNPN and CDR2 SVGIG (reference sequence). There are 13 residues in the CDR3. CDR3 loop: CAWSGRGVETQYF. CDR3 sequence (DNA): TGTGCCTGGAGTGGCCGCGGGGTGGAGACCCAGTACTTC.

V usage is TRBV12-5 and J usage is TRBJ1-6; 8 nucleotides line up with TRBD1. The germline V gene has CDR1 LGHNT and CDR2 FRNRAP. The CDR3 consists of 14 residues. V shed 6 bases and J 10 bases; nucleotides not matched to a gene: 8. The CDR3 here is CASGVGQGSSPLHF. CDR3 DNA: TGTGCTAGTGGCGTCGGACAGGGATCGTCACCCCTCCACTTT. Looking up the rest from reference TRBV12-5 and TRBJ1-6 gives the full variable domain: DARVTQTPRHKVTEMGQEVTMRCQPILGHNTVFWYRQTMMQGLELLAYFRNRAPLDDSGMPKDRFSAEMPDATLATLKIQPSEPRDSAVYFCASGVGQGSSPLHFGNGTRLTVT.

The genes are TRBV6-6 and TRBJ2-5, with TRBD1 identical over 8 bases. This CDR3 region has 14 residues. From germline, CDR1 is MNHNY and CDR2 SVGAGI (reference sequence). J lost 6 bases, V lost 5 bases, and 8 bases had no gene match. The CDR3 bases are TGTGCCAGCAGTCCCACGGACAGGGCCAAGACCCAGTACTTC. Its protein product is CASSPTDRAKTQYF.

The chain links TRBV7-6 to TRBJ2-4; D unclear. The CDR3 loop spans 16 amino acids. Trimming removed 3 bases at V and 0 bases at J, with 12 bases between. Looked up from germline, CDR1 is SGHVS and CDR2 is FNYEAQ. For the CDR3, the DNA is TGTGCCAGCAGCTTGACCGGTGGGCTAGCCAAAAACATTCAGTACTTC. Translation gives CASSLTGGLAKNIQYF.

CDR3 loop: CASSQDGDRNQPQHF. The CDR3 DNA follows: TGCGCCAGCAGCCAAGATGGGGACAGGAATCAGCCCCAGCATTTT. This sequence joins TRBV4-3 and TRBJ1-5, with 8 bases fitting TRBD1. This CDR3 spans 15 amino acids. Unmatched junction bases numbered 2, after V lost 0 bases and J lost 4 bases. Germline V gives CDR1 LGHNA, CDR2 YSLEER.

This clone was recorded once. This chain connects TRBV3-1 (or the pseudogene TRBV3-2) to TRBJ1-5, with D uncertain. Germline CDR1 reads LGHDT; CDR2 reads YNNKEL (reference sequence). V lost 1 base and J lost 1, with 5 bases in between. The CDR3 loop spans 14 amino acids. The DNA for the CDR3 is TGTGCCAGCAGCCAAGTGCGGAGCAATCAGCCCCAGCATTTT. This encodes CASSQVRSNQPQHF.

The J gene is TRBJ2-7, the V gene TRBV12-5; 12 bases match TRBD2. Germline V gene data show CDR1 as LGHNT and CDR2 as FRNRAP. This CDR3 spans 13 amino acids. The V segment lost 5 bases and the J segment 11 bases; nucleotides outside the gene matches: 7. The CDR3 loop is CASGLSLAGGKYF. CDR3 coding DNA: TGTGCTAGTGGTCTTTCTCTAGCGGGGGGGAAGTACTTC. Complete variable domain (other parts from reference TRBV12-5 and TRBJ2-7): DARVTQTPRHKVTEMGQEVTMRCQPILGHNTVFWYRQTMMQGLELLAYFRNRAPLDDSGMPKDRFSAEMPDATLATLKIQPSEPRDSAVYFCASGLSLAGGKYFGPGTRLTVT.

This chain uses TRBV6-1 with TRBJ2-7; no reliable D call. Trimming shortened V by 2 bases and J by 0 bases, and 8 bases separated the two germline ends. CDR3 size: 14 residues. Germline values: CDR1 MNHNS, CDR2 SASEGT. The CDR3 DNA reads TGTGCCAGCAGTGAAAGCCCCGTCTCCTACGAGCAGTACTTC. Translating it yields CASSESPVSYEQYF.

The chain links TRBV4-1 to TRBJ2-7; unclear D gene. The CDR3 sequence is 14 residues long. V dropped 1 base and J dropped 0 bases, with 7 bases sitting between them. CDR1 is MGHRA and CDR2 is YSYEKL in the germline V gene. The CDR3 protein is CASSQVGSSYEQYF. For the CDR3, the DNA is TGCGCCAGCAGCCAAGTTGGCAGCTCCTACGAGCAGTACTTC.

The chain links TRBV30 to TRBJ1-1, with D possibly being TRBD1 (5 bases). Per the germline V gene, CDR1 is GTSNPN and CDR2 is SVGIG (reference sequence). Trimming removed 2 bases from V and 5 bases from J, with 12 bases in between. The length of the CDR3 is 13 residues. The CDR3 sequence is CAWSTGRGTEAFF. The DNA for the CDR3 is TGTGCCTGGAGTACGGGGCGGGGGACTGAAGCTTTCTTT.

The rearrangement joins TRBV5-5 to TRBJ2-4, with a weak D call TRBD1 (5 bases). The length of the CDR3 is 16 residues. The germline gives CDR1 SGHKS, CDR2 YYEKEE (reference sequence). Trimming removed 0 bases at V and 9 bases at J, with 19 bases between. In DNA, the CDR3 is TGTGCCAGCAGCTTGGAGGCCCCTAGTCTTAGGGGCATTCAGTACTTC. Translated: CASSLEAPSLRGIQYF. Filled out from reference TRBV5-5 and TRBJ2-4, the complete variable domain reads DAGVTQSPTHLIKTRGQQVTLRCSPISGHKSVSWYQQVLGQGPQFIFQYYEKEERGRGNFPDRFSARQFPNYSSELNVNALLLGDSALYLCASSLEAPSLRGIQYFGAGTRLSVL.

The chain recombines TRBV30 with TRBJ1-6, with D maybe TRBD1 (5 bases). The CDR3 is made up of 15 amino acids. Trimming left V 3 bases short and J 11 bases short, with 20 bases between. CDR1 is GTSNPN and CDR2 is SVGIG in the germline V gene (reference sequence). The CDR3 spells CAWSSYPGWKTPLHF. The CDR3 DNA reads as TGTGCCTGGAGCAGCTACCCAGGGTGGAAGACACCCCTCCACTTT.

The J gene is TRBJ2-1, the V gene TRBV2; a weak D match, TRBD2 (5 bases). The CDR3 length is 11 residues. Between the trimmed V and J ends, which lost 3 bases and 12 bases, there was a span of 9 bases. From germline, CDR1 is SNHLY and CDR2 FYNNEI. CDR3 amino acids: CASSEARVQFF. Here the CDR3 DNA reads TGTGCCAGCAGTGAGGCGAGGGTGCAGTTCTTC. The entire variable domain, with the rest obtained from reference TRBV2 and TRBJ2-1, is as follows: EPEVTQTPSHQVTQMGQEVILRCVPISNHLYFYWYRQILGQKVEFLVSFYNNEISEKSEIFDDQFSVERPDGSNFTLKIRSTKLEDSAMYFCASSEARVQFFGPGTRLTVL.

The chain's CDR3 is CAWSLVYSNQPQHF. CDR3 coding DNA: TGTGCCTGGAGTCTAGTCTATAGCAATCAGCCCCAGCATTTT. V and J are TRBV30 and TRBJ1-5; D gene unclear. The CDR3 has 14 amino acids. Germline CDR1 is GTSNPN and CDR2 is SVGIG (reference sequence). V was shortened by 2 bases and J by 0 bases, with 8 bases between the two germline ends.

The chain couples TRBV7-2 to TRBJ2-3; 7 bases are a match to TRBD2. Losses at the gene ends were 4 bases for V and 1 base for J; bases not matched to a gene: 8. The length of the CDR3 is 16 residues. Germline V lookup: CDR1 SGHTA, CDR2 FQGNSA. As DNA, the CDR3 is TGTGCCAGCAGCTACAAAGCGGGGAGAGGCACAGATACGCAGTATTTT. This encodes CASSYKAGRGTDTQYF.

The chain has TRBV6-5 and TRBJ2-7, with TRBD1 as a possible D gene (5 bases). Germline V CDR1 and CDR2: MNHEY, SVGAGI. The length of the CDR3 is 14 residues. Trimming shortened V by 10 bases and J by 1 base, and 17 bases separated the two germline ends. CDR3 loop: CATPKGQISYEQYF. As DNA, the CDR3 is TGTGCCACCCCTAAAGGACAAATTTCCTACGAGCAGTACTTC.

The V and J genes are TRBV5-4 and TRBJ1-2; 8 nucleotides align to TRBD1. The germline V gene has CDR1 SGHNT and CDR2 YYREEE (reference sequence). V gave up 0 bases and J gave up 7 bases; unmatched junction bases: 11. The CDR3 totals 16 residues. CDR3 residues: CASSLAGTGLSGGYTF. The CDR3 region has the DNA TGTGCCAGCAGCTTGGCCGGGACAGGCCTCTCCGGTGGCTACACCTTC.

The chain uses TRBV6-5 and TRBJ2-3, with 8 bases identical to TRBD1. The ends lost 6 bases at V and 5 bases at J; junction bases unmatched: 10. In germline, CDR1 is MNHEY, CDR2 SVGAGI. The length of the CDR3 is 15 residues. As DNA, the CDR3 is TGTGCCAGCAGACCCCGGACAGGGCGGCAAGATACGCAGTATTTT. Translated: CASRPRTGRQDTQYF.

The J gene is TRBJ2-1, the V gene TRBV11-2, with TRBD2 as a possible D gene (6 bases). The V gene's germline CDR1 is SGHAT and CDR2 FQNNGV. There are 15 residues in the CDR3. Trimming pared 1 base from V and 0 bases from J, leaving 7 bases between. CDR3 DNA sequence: TGTGCCAGCAGCTTAGGAGCGGGCTCCTACAATGAGCAGTTCTTC. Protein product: CASSLGAGSYNEQFF.

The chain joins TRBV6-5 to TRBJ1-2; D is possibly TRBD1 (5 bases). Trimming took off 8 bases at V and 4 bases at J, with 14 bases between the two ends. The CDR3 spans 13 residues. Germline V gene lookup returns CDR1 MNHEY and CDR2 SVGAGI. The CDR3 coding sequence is TGTGCCAGCGTGGGTCAGGGCGGCTATGGCTACACCTTC. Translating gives CASVGQGGYGYTF.